This record covers a single T cell receptor (beta chain). Its specificity is not known. This entry is derived from a study of Ad26.COV2.S vaccination and SARS-CoV-2 variants. Overall study context: Donor allocation was to the COV1001 Ad26.COV2.S trial arm. In the study, Ad26.COV2.S was injected intramuscularly once, or twice 56 days apart. Study-wide results and limits: Similar non-spike TCR breadth was seen in vaccine and placebo recipients. Substantial breadth in spike-specific CD8+ and CD4+ T cell responses was reportedly seen after vaccination.

Profiling relied on immunoSEQ multiplex PCR, and the TCRdb table lists in-frame clones only, not all of them. The data show roughly 300,000 clones, around nine tenths seen once. Treatment: roughly 18 received Ad26.COV2.S at low or high dose, single or two shots; about 5 received placebo; per-sample allocation not given. Sampling happened 63 days after the first vaccine or placebo injection. From germline, CDR1 is SGDLS and CDR2 YYNGEE. With 0 bases removed from V and 3 bases from J, the gap between germline ends came to 9 bases. The CDR3 is made up of 15 amino acids. This chain uses TRBV9 with TRBJ2-2; D may be TRBD1 (5 bases). The specimen comprised peripheral blood, sampled in a trial of Ad26.COV2.S vaccine versus placebo. The sequence derives from a person aged 18 to 65 who received the Ad26.COV2.S COVID-19 vaccine or a placebo. In DNA form, the CDR3 reads TGTGCCAGCAGCGTAGTTCCAGGGCACACCGGGGAGCTGTTTTTT. It specifies CASSVVPGHTGELFF.